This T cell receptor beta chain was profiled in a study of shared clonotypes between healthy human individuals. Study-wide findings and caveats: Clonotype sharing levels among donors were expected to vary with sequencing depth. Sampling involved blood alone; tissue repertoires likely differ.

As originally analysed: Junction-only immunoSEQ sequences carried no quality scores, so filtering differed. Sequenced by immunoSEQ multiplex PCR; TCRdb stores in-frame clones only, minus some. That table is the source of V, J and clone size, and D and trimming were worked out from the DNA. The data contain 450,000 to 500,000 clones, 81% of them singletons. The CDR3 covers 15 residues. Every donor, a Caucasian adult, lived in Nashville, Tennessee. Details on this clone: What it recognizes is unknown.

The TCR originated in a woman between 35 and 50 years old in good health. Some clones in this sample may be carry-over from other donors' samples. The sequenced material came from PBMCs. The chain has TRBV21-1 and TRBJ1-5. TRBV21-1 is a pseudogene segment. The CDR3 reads CASSSRPPGDQPQHF. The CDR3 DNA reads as TGTGCCAGCAGCAGCAGGCCCCCTGGGGATCAGCCCCAGCATTTT.